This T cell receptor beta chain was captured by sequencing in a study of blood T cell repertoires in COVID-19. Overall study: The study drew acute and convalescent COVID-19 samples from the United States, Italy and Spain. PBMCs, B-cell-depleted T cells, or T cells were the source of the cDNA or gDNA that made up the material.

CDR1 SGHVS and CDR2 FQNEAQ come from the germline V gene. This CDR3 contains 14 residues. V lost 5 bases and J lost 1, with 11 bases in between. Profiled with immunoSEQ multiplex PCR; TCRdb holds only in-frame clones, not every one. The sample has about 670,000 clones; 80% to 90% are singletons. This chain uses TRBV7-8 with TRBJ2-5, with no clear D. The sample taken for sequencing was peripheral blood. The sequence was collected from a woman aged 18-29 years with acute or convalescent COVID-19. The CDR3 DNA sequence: TGTGCCAGCAGCCCTAGAGGTCTCCAAGAGACCCAGTACTTC. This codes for CASSPRGLQETQYF.